Described below is a single T cell receptor beta chain sequence and its context. The junction and the germline gene differ at one end; a read error may be behind it. The sample originates from a study of blood T cell repertoires in COVID-19. Turning to the study itself: Acute and convalescent COVID-19 specimens originated in the United States, Italy and Spain.

Original methodology: How many nucleated cells were present was estimated from reference gene primer amplification. TCRdb's copy holds only in-frame clones and misses some; the assay was immunoSEQ multiplex PCR. V, J and clone size are taken as reported in that table, and D and trimming were inferred from the DNA itself. Among 60,000 or so clones listed, 65% to 80% were seen once. CDR3 length: 13 residues. Followed over time, Seattle patients had been enrolled while infection was active. This receptor was identified in a man aged 25-45 years with COVID-19, enrolled during active disease. The sample comprised peripheral blood. The chain links TRBV12-3 or TRBV12-4 to TRBJ2-4, with D tentatively TRBD2 (5 bases). In nucleotides, the CDR3 is TGTGCCGGCAGCGGACTAGCCAAAAACATTCAGTACTTC. Translating it yields CAGSGLAKNIQYF.